The 8 T cell receptor beta chains below all came from one sample that was sequenced in a study of blood T cell repertoires in COVID-19. Generated by immunoSEQ multiplex PCR, the TCRdb table keeps only in-frame clones and is missing some. The repertoire consists of around 250,000 clones, with 65% to 85% occurring once and the leading ten covering 1.5%. Sequenced material: peripheral blood. Receptors were obtained from a woman aged 40 to 49 who had recovered from COVID-19.

The chain links TRBV21-1 to TRBJ1-4; the D segment call TRBD1 is taken from the table without a DNA check. TRBV21-1 is marked as a pseudogene. This CDR3 has 16 residues. CDR3 region: CASPDTPNWGNEKLFF. CDR3 sequence (DNA): TGTGCCAGCCCGGACACCCCCAACTGGGGCAATGAAAAACTGTTTTTT.

The chain recombines TRBV7-9 with TRBJ1-4; D uncertain. The germline V gene encodes CDR1 SEHNR and CDR2 FQNEAQ (reference sequence). The CDR3 runs 12 residues. The V end was cut by 2 bases, the J end by 7 bases, with 5 bases between. CDR3 coding DNA: TGTGCCAGCAGCTTATACAGTGAAAAACTGTTTTTT. It is translated as CASSLYSEKLFF.

The chain is built from TRBV11-3 and TRBJ1-4, with D unresolved. The V gene lost 2 bases and the J gene lost 5 bases, with 12 bases spanning the gap. Germline assignment: CDR1 SGHNT and CDR2 YENEEA. This CDR3 region has 15 residues. The DNA of the CDR3 is TGTGCCAGCAGCTTATTATCCGGGTTGAATGAAAAACTGTTTTTT. Protein: CASSLLSGLNEKLFF.

The rearrangement joins TRBV19 to TRBJ2-2; D is perhaps TRBD1 (5 bases). This CDR3 is built from 14 residues. The germline V gene encodes CDR1 LNHDA and CDR2 SQIVND (reference sequence). Trimming shortened V by 5 bases and J by 4 bases, and 11 bases separated the two germline ends. The CDR3 DNA reads as TGTGCCAGTAGTGCAGACAGTTCCACCGGGGAGCTGTTTTTT. Translated: CASSADSSTGELFF.

The chain employs TRBV18 and TRBJ1-2; unclear D gene. Germline V gene lookup returns CDR1 KGHSH and CDR2 LQKENI. The CDR3 length is 14 residues. Trimming took off 1 base at V and 8 bases at J, with 14 bases between the two ends. CDR3 sequence (DNA): TGTGCCAGCTCACCACGCGGGCTAACCAGGGGCTACACCTTC. As protein: CASSPRGLTRGYTF.

The gene calls are TRBV6-5 and TRBJ1-5; 7 bases agree with TRBD1. CDR1 is MNHEY, CDR2 SVGAGI, per germline. The V gene end was trimmed by 8 bases and the J gene end by 6 bases; junction bases not matched to a gene: 7. The CDR3 contains 13 residues. The CDR3 DNA is TGTGCCAGCGGAGACAGGGAAGCTCAGCCCCAGCATTTT. Its protein product is CASGDREAQPQHF.

This clone was detected ten times or more. The V gene is TRBV10-3, the J gene TRBJ2-2, with a tentative D call TRBD1 (7 bases). V dropped 8 bases and J dropped 5 bases, with 15 bases sitting between them. Germline lookup yields CDR1 ENHRY and CDR2 SYGVKD. CDR3 length: 14 amino acids. CDR3 DNA sequence: TGTGCCATCCCCCTGGCAGGGGGGACCGGGGAGCTGTTTTTT. Residues: CAIPLAGGTGELFF.

The chain uses TRBV4-1 and TRBJ1-2; weak D call: TRBD1 (5 bases). The CDR3 spans 15 residues. Germline-derived CDR1 and CDR2 are MGHRA and YSYEKL. V lost 0 bases to trimming and J lost 7 bases, with 15 bases between them. For the CDR3, the DNA is TGCGCCAGCAGCCAAGATTGGGCAGGGTTAAGTGGCTACACCTTC. Translation gives CASSQDWAGLSGYTF.